The present T cell receptor (beta chain) was sequenced within a study of cytomegalovirus exposure and HLA in healthy donors. At the level of the study: One earlier analysis, a look at 150 million to 200 million T cells, found approximately 120 million unique TCR beta sequences.

PCR primers comprised 60 Vbeta and 13 Jbeta primers. Assay: immunoSEQ multiplex PCR; the TCRdb copy retains only in-frame clones and omits some. The sample lists some 130,000 clones; approximately 71% were seen once. The V gene's germline CDR1 is SGDLS and CDR2 YYNGEE. V shed 4 bases and J 3 bases; nucleotides not matched to a gene: 10. The CDR3 is made up of 15 amino acids. Sequencing used PBMCs. This TCR came from a woman in her fifties or sixties in good health and CMV-seronegative. The gene calls are TRBV9 and TRBJ2-7; TRBD2 matches 7 bases. The CDR3 reads CASSQGLAASYEQYF. For the CDR3, the DNA is TGTGCCAGCAGCCAAGGCCTAGCGGCAAGCTACGAGCAGTACTTC.